This T cell receptor (beta chain) originates from a study of T cell repertoires in cytomegalovirus infection. The overall study: CMV infection and matching HLA type were both indicated by public TCR beta signatures. Broader study findings: Public TCR beta family frequency separated CMV-and-HLA carriers, including in an independent cohort. Ex vivo responses were dominated by HLA-C-restricted CMV-specific TCR beta clonotypes.

The CDR3 contains 13 residues. With 7 bases removed from V and 0 bases from J, the gap between germline ends came to 10 bases. From germline, CDR1 is SQVTM and CDR2 ANQGSEA. Concerning this clonotype itself: Antigen: not known.

TCRdb redid the calling of the reads with MiXCR, one entry per CDR3 protein. Among 150,000 to 200,000 distinct CDR3 sequences listed, roughly an eighth were seen once. The sequence was obtained from a human donor in good health (CMV status not recorded). Some clones in this sample may be carry-over from other donors' samples. The chain links TRBV29-1 to TRBJ1-3; D unclear. The sequencing sample was made of PBMCs. CDR3 coding DNA: TGCAGCGCAGGTTATAACTCTGGAAACACCATATATTTT. Its protein is CSAGYNSGNTIYF.